This T cell receptor beta chain was retrieved from a study of monozygotic twins with inflammatory bowel disease. Study-wide findings and caveats: Fewer shared clonotypes with others were found in IBD patients than in healthy twins, especially with disease activity. Among twins, concordant and discordant pairs did not differ in repertoire similarity, possibly from limited power. Heterogeneous immunosuppressive treatment regimens may have introduced variability into patient repertoires.

In the case of this clonotype: The antigen is undetermined.

The V gene's germline CDR1 is MNHEY and CDR2 SVGAGI. The CDR3 covers 13 residues. Researchers used template switching to add UMIs featuring a 6-nucleotide sample barcode. TCRdb reworked the 5' RACE reads into one entry per CDR3 protein, no DNA. The table lists about 450,000 distinct CDR3 sequences. Material: blood. The receptor's source is a human donor with ulcerative colitis or Crohn's disease, or a healthy co-twin of an affected twin (not recorded which). The chain employs TRBV6-5 and TRBJ1-2; TCRdb proposes TRBD1, but this gene call is untestable without DNA. The chain's CDR3 is CATEKQGSYGYTF.